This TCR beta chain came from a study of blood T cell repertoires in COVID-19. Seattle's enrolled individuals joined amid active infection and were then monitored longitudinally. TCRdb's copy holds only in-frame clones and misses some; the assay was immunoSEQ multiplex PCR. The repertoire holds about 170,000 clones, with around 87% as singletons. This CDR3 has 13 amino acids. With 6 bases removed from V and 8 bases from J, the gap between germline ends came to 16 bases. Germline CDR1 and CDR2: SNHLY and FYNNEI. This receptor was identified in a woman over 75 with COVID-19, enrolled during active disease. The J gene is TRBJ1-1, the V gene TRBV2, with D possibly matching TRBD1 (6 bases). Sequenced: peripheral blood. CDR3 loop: CASRWQGGGEAFF. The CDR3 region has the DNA TGTGCCAGCAGGTGGCAGGGAGGGGGAGAAGCTTTCTTT.